This section outlines one T cell receptor beta chain sequence together with its context. Antigen: not known. Sequencing templates came from extracted RNA that was reverse transcribed into cDNA. The protocol was immunoSEQ multiplex PCR, while the TCRdb copy is restricted to in-frame clones and leaves out a portion. This table holds 150,000 to 250,000 clones, roughly 50% found once. This record comes from a study of CD8+ T cells in alopecia areata. Turning to the study itself: Among treated patients, severity was scored by affected scalp area percentage.

CDR1 and CDR2 from the germline V gene are MNHEY and SMNVEV (reference sequence). This CDR3 has 17 residues. The J segment lost 3 bases and the V segment lost 5 bases, leaving 11 bases of the junction unmatched. The treatment is: oral pan-JAK inhibitor, 5-10 mg twice daily. Notes on the study in general: Compared with mice, patients displayed less clear TCR sharing, possibly for HLA-related reasons.

This clonotype was obtained from a human donor with alopecia areata. Specimen: CD4+ T cells sorted from blood, collected at week 24, from a patient treated with tofacitinib. The chain recombines TRBV27 with TRBJ2-1; 9 bases fit TRBD2. This CDR3 is CASSPISLAGDYNEQFF. CDR3 nucleotide sequence: TGTGCCAGCAGTCCAATCTCTTTAGCGGGAGACTACAATGAGCAGTTCTTC.